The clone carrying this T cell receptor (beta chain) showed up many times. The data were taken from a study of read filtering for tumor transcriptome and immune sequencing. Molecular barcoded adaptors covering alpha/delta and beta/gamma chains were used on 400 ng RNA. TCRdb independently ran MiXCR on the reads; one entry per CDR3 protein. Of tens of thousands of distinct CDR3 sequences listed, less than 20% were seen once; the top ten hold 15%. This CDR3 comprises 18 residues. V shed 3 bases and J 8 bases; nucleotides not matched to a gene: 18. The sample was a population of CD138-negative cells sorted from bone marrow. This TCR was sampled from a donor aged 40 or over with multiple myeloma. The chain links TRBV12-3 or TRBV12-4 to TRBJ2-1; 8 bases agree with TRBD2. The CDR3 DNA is TGTGCCAGCAGTTTTGGGACTAGGGCCGAGCCGGGTAGGGATGAGCAGTTCTTC. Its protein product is CASSFGTRAEPGRDEQFF.